Listed below are T cell receptor beta chains from one sample, sequenced in a study of control samples from healthy donors and cancer patients. The method was immunoSEQ multiplex PCR; TCRdb's version includes in-frame clones alone and lacks a portion of them. Of roughly 130,000 clones in the sample, 85% to 95% were seen once. Source material: PBMCs. These receptors originate from a man aged 55 to 69 with colorectal cancer. Each CDR3 is given with its conserved first and last residue. D genes are given only for firm matches. Clone sizes are given selectively: once, few, many, or a class where the clone is expanded.

CASSQQGVVSQETQYF | TGTGCCAGCAGCCAGCAGGGGGTAGTGAGTCAAGAGACCCAGTACTTC | 16 | TRBD1 | TRBJ2-5 | . | TRBV7-9
CASSFGLSGGYGYTF | TGTGCCAGCAGTTTCGGACTCTCGGGAGGCTATGGCTACACCTTC | 15 | . | TRBJ1-2 | . | TRBV27
CASTDGLRGQGDTQYF | TGTGCCAGCACCGACGGTTTAAGGGGGCAGGGAGATACGCAGTATTTT | 16 | TRBD1 | TRBJ2-3 | . | TRBV9
CASSLKGDGYTF | TGCGCCAGCAGCTTGAAGGGTGATGGCTACACCTTC | 12 | . | TRBJ1-2 | . | TRBV5-1
CASSLSAYEQYF | TGTGCCAGCAGCTTAAGCGCCTACGAGCAGTACTTC | 12 | . | TRBJ2-7 | . | TRBV11-2
CASSLGAENNEQFF | TGTGCCAGCAGCTTAGGGGCAGAGAACAATGAGCAGTTCTTC | 14 | . | TRBJ2-1 | once | TRBV7-2
CASGSGLIGSPLHF | TGTGCTAGTGGTTCGGGGCTTATCGGTTCACCCCTCCACTTT | 14 | . | TRBJ1-6 | . | TRBV12-5
CASSDTGVAEAFF | TGTGCCAGCAGTGATACAGGGGTCGCTGAAGCTTTCTTT | 13 | TRBD1 | TRBJ1-1 | . | TRBV9
CASSLTGRNEQYF | TGTGCCAGCAGCTTGACAGGGAGGAACGAGCAGTACTTC | 13 | . | TRBJ2-7 | . | TRBV11-2
CASSRGRENIQYF | TGTGCCAGCAGCAGGGGGCGCGAAAACATTCAGTACTTC | 13 | TRBD1 | TRBJ2-4 | . | TRBV6-5
CASRRSGGDNEQFF | TGTGCCAGCAGGCGTAGCGGGGGGGACAATGAGCAGTTCTTC | 14 | TRBD2 | TRBJ2-1 | . | TRBV11-2
CASSLAAGPTDTQYF | TGTGCCAGCAGCTTAGCCGCGGGGCCCACAGATACGCAGTATTTT | 15 | . | TRBJ2-3 | . | TRBV7-2
CASRAQTGGDYGYTF | TGTGCCAGCAGGGCCCAGACAGGGGGGGACTATGGCTACACCTTC | 15 | TRBD1 | TRBJ1-2 | . | TRBV2
CASSFWRGTDTQYF | TGTGCCAGCAGCTTTTGGCGGGGGACAGATACGCAGTATTTT | 14 | TRBD2 | TRBJ2-3 | . | TRBV5-4
CASSLSLEQYF | TGTGCCAGCAGCTTATCACTCGAGCAGTACTTC | 11 | . | TRBJ2-7 | . | TRBV11-2
CAIRSSGLLSSYEQFF | TGTGCCATCAGGAGCAGCGGACTGCTTAGTTCATATGAGCAGTTCTTC | 16 | . | TRBJ2-1 | . | TRBV10-3
CAISEGQDITGELFF | TGTGCCATCAGTGAAGGACAGGATATCACCGGGGAGCTGTTTTTT | 15 | TRBD1 | TRBJ2-2 | . | TRBV10-3
CASSDNQQGLMNTEAFF | TGTGCCAGCAGTGACAACCAACAGGGTTTAATGAACACTGAAGCTTTCTTT | 17 | . | TRBJ1-1 | once | TRBV2
CASSMMIAGGTDTQYF | TGTGCCAGTAGTATGATGATAGCGGGGGGCACAGATACGCAGTATTTT | 16 | TRBD2 | TRBJ2-3 | . | TRBV19
CASSVAHLAGEEQYF | TGTGCCAGCAGCGTAGCACACCTAGCGGGGGAAGAGCAGTACTTC | 15 | TRBD2 | TRBJ2-7 | . | TRBV9
CASSGERGLYQETQYF | TGTGCCAGCAGTGGAGAGAGGGGGTTGTACCAAGAGACCCAGTACTTC | 16 | . | TRBJ2-5 | . | TRBV6-6
CASSQDQWGYTF | TGTGCCAGCAGCCAAGATCAATGGGGCTACACCTTC | 12 | . | TRBJ1-2 | . | TRBV3-1/TRBV3-2
CASSTDRRDSPLHF | TGTGCCAGTAGTACGGACCGGCGGGATTCACCCCTCCACTTT | 14 | . | TRBJ1-6 | . | TRBV19
CASSFQGTNSGANVLTF | TGTGCCAGCAGTTTCCAAGGGACAAATTCCGGGGCCAACGTCCTGACTTTC | 17 | . | TRBJ2-6 | . | TRBV27
CASSQHWGSNTGELFF | TGCGCCAGCAGCCAGCATTGGGGGAGTAACACCGGGGAGCTGTTTTTT | 16 | . | TRBJ2-2 | . | TRBV4-3
CAISESTVSNQPQHF | TGTGCCATCAGTGAGTCGACGGTTAGCAATCAGCCCCAGCATTTT | 15 | . | TRBJ1-5 | . | TRBV10-3
CASSEWLDTEAFF | TGTGCCAGCAGTGAATGGTTGGACACTGAAGCTTTCTTT | 13 | . | TRBJ1-1 | few | TRBV6-1
CASSIGGENTEAFF | TGTGCCAGTAGTATAGGTGGGGAGAACACTGAAGCTTTCTTT | 14 | . | TRBJ1-1 | . | TRBV19
CASSQGDQYYGYTF | TGTGCCAGCAGCCAGGGGGATCAGTACTATGGCTACACCTTC | 14 | TRBD1 | TRBJ1-2 | . | TRBV5-4
CASSDYLARDNEQFF | TGTGCCAGTAGCGACTATCTAGCGAGGGACAATGAGCAGTTCTTC | 15 | . | TRBJ2-1 | . | TRBV19
CASSQEINTGNSNQPQHF | TGCGCCAGCAGCCAAGAAATTAATACAGGGAATAGCAATCAGCCCCAGCATTTT | 18 | . | TRBJ1-5 | few | TRBV4-3
CASSPEGDTQYF | TGTGCCAGCTCACCGGAAGGAGATACGCAGTATTTT | 12 | . | TRBJ2-3 | . | TRBV18
CASSFPGNEQFF | TGTGCCAGCAGTTTTCCCGGGAATGAGCAGTTCTTC | 12 | . | TRBJ2-1 | . | TRBV27
CASSPTGSSGNTIYF | TGTGCCAGCAGCCCAACAGGGAGCTCTGGAAACACCATATATTTT | 15 | . | TRBJ1-3 | once | TRBV9
CASRRERGYSYEQYF | TGTGCCAGCAGAAGAGAGCGGGGGTACTCCTACGAGCAGTACTTC | 15 | TRBD2 | TRBJ2-7 | . | TRBV2
CASSLDRSSYEQYF | TGCGCCAGCAGCTTGGACAGATCCTCCTACGAGCAGTACTTC | 14 | . | TRBJ2-7 | . | TRBV5-1
CASSQVFEVTGKYGYTF | TGCGCCAGCAGCCAAGTATTTGAGGTGACAGGGAAATATGGCTACACCTTC | 17 | TRBD1 | TRBJ1-2 | once | TRBV4-1
CASSLGRDYGYTF | TGTGCCAGCAGCTTAGGCAGGGACTATGGCTACACCTTC | 13 | . | TRBJ1-2 | . | TRBV7-9
CASSPGWGFENNQPQHF | TGCGCCAGCAGCCCGGGGTGGGGTTTTGAGAACAATCAGCCCCAGCATTTT | 17 | . | TRBJ1-5 | . | TRBV5-1
CASSLGQGGEKLFF | TGCGCCAGCAGCCTGGGACAGGGAGGCGAAAAACTGTTTTTT | 14 | TRBD1 | TRBJ1-4 | . | TRBV4-3
CASSVGKDGNTEAFF | TGTGCCAGCAGCGTAGGAAAGGACGGAAACACTGAAGCTTTCTTT | 15 | . | TRBJ1-1 | . | TRBV9
CASSFGGRQQFF | TGTGCCAGCAGTTTCGGGGGGAGGCAGCAGTTCTTC | 12 | TRBD2 | TRBJ2-1 | . | TRBV27
CASSLDRTYGYTF | TGTGCCAGCAGCTTGGACAGAACTTATGGCTACACCTTC | 13 | . | TRBJ1-2 | . | TRBV5-6
CASSQSPNPSYEQYF | TGTGCCAGCAGCCAATCCCCGAACCCTTCCTACGAGCAGTACTTC | 15 | . | TRBJ2-7 | . | TRBV3-1/TRBV3-2
CASSAGLDGELFF | TGTGCCAGCAGTGCAGGGCTAGACGGGGAGCTGTTTTTT | 13 | . | TRBJ2-2 | . | TRBV6-4
CASSVASGGTQETQYF | TGTGCCAGCAGCGTAGCTAGCGGGGGGACCCAAGAGACCCAGTACTTC | 16 | TRBD2 | TRBJ2-5 | once | TRBV9
CASSPGQGKAKNIQYF | TGTGCCAGCAGCCCCGGACAGGGTAAAGCCAAAAACATTCAGTACTTC | 16 | TRBD1 | TRBJ2-4 | . | TRBV5-6
CASSYSFGQGVNGYTF | TGTGCCAGCAGTTACTCGTTTGGACAGGGGGTAAATGGCTACACCTTC | 16 | TRBD1 | TRBJ1-2 | . | TRBV6-5
CASSGQASTDTQYF | TGTGCCAGCAGTGGACAGGCGAGCACAGATACGCAGTATTTT | 14 | . | TRBJ2-3 | . | TRBV2